This TCR beta chain was captured in a study of CD8+CD57+ T cells in acquired aplastic anemia. This CDR3 spans 16 amino acids. Unmatched junction bases numbered 11, after V lost 5 bases and J lost 4 bases. Germline CDR1 is MGHDK and CDR2 is SYGVNS. CD8+CD57+ cell expansion had been shown by flow cytometry in patients chosen for sequencing. The patients, all of them, had severe acquired aplastic anemia. The study sampled blood from patients who had received no therapy. CDR3 and TCR beta VDJ profiling relied on genomic DNA as the template. In TCRdb, the reads were re-called with MiXCR into one record per CDR3 protein. The sample has approximately 150,000 distinct CDR3 sequences, about two thirds seen once; the top ten hold around 45%. General study results and limits: For CD8+ Simpson's diversity, patients and controls showed no significant difference. Patients and controls were found to share twenty-nine CD8+ CDR3 sequences.

Details on this clonotype: Its antigen remains unknown.

The sequenced sample was sorted CD4+, CD8+, or CD8+CD57+ T cells (not recorded which) from PBMCs. The chain is built from TRBV25-1 and TRBJ1-1; 9 bases map to TRBD1. This sequence originates from a human donor with aplastic anemia. CDR3 in amino acids: CASSLGDRARSTEAFF. In DNA form, the CDR3 reads TGTGCCAGCAGTCTAGGGGACAGGGCGAGGAGCACTGAAGCTTTCTTT.